The rows below give T cell receptor beta chains drawn from one sample of a study of CD8+ T cells in alopecia areata. This table comes from immunoSEQ multiplex PCR, and its TCRdb copy is limited to in-frame clones, with some not included. The sample includes about 97,000 clones, approximately 42% seen only once; the top ten take roughly 1.3%. The sequencing input was CD4+ T cells sorted from blood. The source is a human donor with alopecia areata. The CDR3 runs from the conserved cysteine through the conserved F or W. The D gene is left open where the match is weak. Clone sizes are given selectively: once, few, many, or a class where the clone is expanded.

j_call | d_call | clone_size | v_call | cdr3_nt | cdr3_aa
TRBJ2-1 | NA | NA | TRBV27 | TGTGCCAGCAGTTTAAAACCCGACCGGGTTTACAATGAGCAGTTCTTC | CASSLKPDRVYNEQFF
TRBJ2-7 | NA | NA | TRBV7-2 | TGTGCCAGCAGCTACGACATCTACGAGCAGTACTTC | CASSYDIYEQYF
TRBJ2-3 | TRBD2 | NA | TRBV4-1 | TGCGCCAGCAGCCCTAGCGGGAGATCAGATACGCAGTATTTT | CASSPSGRSDTQYF
TRBJ1-6 | NA | NA | TRBV19 | TGTGCCAGTAACTCCGACAGACCATCACCCCTCCACTTT | CASNSDRPSPLHF
TRBJ2-5 | TRBD1 | few | TRBV27 | TGTGCCAGCAGGACAGGGGACGGGGAGACCCAGTACTTC | CASRTGDGETQYF
TRBJ2-5 | NA | NA | TRBV30 | TGTGCCTGGAAAGGGTTTTTCGGGACGTACCAAGAGACCCAGTACTTC | CAWKGFFGTYQETQYF
TRBJ2-2 | TRBD2 | NA | TRBV30 | TGTGCCTGGAGTGGACTAGCGGGAGTAGGCGGCGGGGAGCTGTTTTTT | CAWSGLAGVGGGELFF
TRBJ2-5 | TRBD2 | NA | TRBV5-1 | TGCGCCAGCAGCTTGGCCGGGAGGGTAGAGACCCAGTACTTC | CASSLAGRVETQYF
TRBJ2-6 | NA | few | TRBV5-6 | TGTGCCAGCAGCTTGATCAGGGAAGGCTCTGGGGCCAACGTCCTGACTTTC | CASSLIREGSGANVLTF
TRBJ1-6 | TRBD1 | NA | TRBV9 | TGTGCCAGCAGCGCCCGGACAGGGGGGATGGCACCCCTCCACTTT | CASSARTGGMAPLHF
TRBJ2-2 | TRBD1 | NA | TRBV7-6 | TGTGCCAGCAGCGCAGACAGGGTGGCCGGGGAGCTGTTTTTT | CASSADRVAGELFF
TRBJ2-6 | TRBD2 | NA | TRBV4-3 | TGCGCCAGCAGCTCTATAGGGCGGGGGGCGAGTGGGGCCAACGTCCTGACTTTC | CASSSIGRGASGANVLTF
TRBJ1-1 | NA | NA | TRBV6-5 | TGTGCCAGCAGTCCCACGCCCAGTGTGTGGACTGAAGCTTTCTTT | CASSPTPSVWTEAFF
TRBJ2-6 | NA | NA | TRBV5-1 | TGCGCCAGCAGCCCGCAGGGTTCTGGGGCCAACGTCCTGACTTTC | CASSPQGSGANVLTF
TRBJ1-5 | NA | once | TRBV27 | TGTGCCAGCAGTTTAATTGGGTATAGCAATCAGCCCCAGCATTTT | CASSLIGYSNQPQHF
TRBJ2-1 | TRBD2 | NA | TRBV6-4 | TGTGCCACTCGGTGGTCTAGCGGGAGTGATGAGCAGTTCTTC | CATRWSSGSDEQFF